These 21 T cell receptor beta chains were sequenced from one sample in a study of cytomegalovirus exposure and HLA in healthy donors. Repertoires were generated with immunoSEQ multiplex PCR, while TCRdb's copy carries only in-frame clones and drops some. The sample includes 55,000 to 65,000 clones, roughly 90% of them seen just once. Sample: PBMCs. All receptors come from a man younger than 35 in good health and CMV-seronegative.

This chain joins TRBV19 and TRBJ1-1; TRBD1 aligns across 9 bases. CDR1 LNHDA and CDR2 SQIVND come from the germline V gene (reference sequence). CDR3 length: 18 residues. V was clipped by 5 bases and J by 0 bases; unmatched bases: 13. The CDR3 bases are TGTGCCAGTAGTGAACCGGGACAGGGAAGCGGGATGAACACTGAAGCTTTCTTT. This sequence encodes CASSEPGQGSGMNTEAFF.

The genes are TRBV29-1 and TRBJ2-2; TRBD2 might be the D (6 bases). The germline V gene has CDR1 SQVTM and CDR2 ANQGSEA. CDR3 length: 13 residues. Between the trimmed V and J ends, which lost 7 bases and 6 bases, there was a span of 15 bases. The CDR3 loop is CSAGEAGSGELFF. The CDR3 coding sequence is TGCAGCGCTGGCGAGGCGGGATCCGGGGAGCTGTTTTTT.

This clone was seen only a few times. This rearrangement joins TRBV28 to TRBJ2-7; D is unresolved. Per germline, CDR1 MDHEN and CDR2 SYDVKM. The germline V and J ends were trimmed by 8 bases and 2 bases, with 13 bases remaining between them. The CDR3 spans 13 residues. This CDR3 is CASGPVAPYEQYF. CDR3 bases: TGTGCCAGCGGCCCCGTGGCCCCCTACGAGCAGTACTTC.

The chain couples TRBV6-1 to TRBJ2-7; possibly TRBD1 for D (6 bases). V was shortened by 5 bases and J by 2 bases, with 10 bases between the two germline ends. This CDR3 comprises 13 residues. Germline V gives CDR1 MNHNS, CDR2 SASEGT. As DNA, the CDR3 is TGTGCCAGCAGTCTCAGGGGACCCTACGAGCAGTACTTC. This encodes CASSLRGPYEQYF.

The genes are TRBV4-1 and TRBJ2-1; 9 nucleotides agree with TRBD2. This CDR3 is built from 15 residues. J was trimmed by 8 bases and V by 6 bases; bases with no gene match: 11. Germline CDR1 reads MGHRA; CDR2 reads YSYEKL. This CDR3 is CASSQPAGGIHEQFF. The CDR3 bases are TGCGCCAGCAGTCAGCCAGCGGGAGGAATCCATGAGCAGTTCTTC.

This chain connects TRBV5-4 to TRBJ1-2; D may be TRBD1 (5 bases). CDR3 size: 16 residues. Germline V gives CDR1 SGHNT, CDR2 YYREEE (reference sequence). Trimming removed 0 bases from V and 4 bases from J, with 16 bases in between. The CDR3 reads CASSLGGTGNSYGYTF. DNA of the CDR3: TGTGCCAGCAGCTTGGGGGGCACAGGCAATAGCTATGGCTACACCTTC.

J is TRBJ1-2 and V is TRBV7-2; TRBD1 agrees at 7 bases. V was pared by 1 base and J by 4 bases, with 9 bases of the junction left unmatched. The CDR3 is 16 amino acids. CDR1 and CDR2 from the germline V gene are SGHTA and FQGNSA. The CDR3 coding sequence is TGTGCCAGCAGCTTAGTGACAGGGCGACATCTCTATGGCTACACCTTC. This translates into CASSLVTGRHLYGYTF.

The rearrangement uses TRBV7-8 and TRBJ2-1; a possible D gene is TRBD2 (6 bases). Trimming shortened V by 5 bases and J by 0 bases, and 11 bases separated the two germline ends. CDR1 SGHVS and CDR2 FQNEAQ come from the germline V gene. CDR3 length equals 15 residues. CDR3: CASSPRRGSYNEQFF. The CDR3 DNA follows: TGTGCCAGCAGCCCCAGGCGGGGCTCCTACAATGAGCAGTTCTTC.

The V gene is TRBV6-1, the J gene TRBJ2-5; no definite D call. In germline, CDR1 is MNHNS, CDR2 SASEGT. The V and J ends lost 2 bases and 5 bases respectively, with 12 bases between them. The CDR3 extends over 14 amino acids. CDR3 amino acids: CASSEIRVPETQYF. As DNA, the CDR3 is TGTGCCAGCAGTGAAATTCGGGTTCCGGAGACCCAGTACTTC.

The chain recombines TRBV5-1 with TRBJ1-1; weak D call: TRBD1 (5 bases). V shed 2 bases and J shed 8 bases, with 13 bases lying between them. The CDR3 is made up of 13 amino acids. Germline V gene sequence: CDR1 SGHRS, CDR2 YFSETQ. This CDR3 reads CASSFLSEGEAFF. Here the CDR3 DNA reads TGCGCCAGCAGCTTTTTGTCGGAGGGGGAAGCTTTCTTT. The full variable domain, rest sourced from reference TRBV5-1 and TRBJ1-1, is KAGVTQTPRYLIKTRGQQVTLSCSPISGHRSVSWYQQTPGQGLQFLFEYFSETQRNKGNFPGRFSGRQFSNSRSEMNVSTLELGDSALYLCASSFLSEGEAFFGQGTRLTVV.

The rearrangement joins TRBV18 to TRBJ2-7, with TRBD2 identical over 9 bases. Germline trimming cut 4 bases from V and 7 bases from J; bases unmatched to any gene: 14. In germline, CDR1 is KGHSH, CDR2 LQKENI. The CDR3 covers 16 residues. In nucleotides, the CDR3 is TGTGCCAGCTCACTGCCTACTAGCGGGCAGGGGAGAGAGCAGTACTTC. It translates to CASSLPTSGQGREQYF.

As DNA, the CDR3 is TGTGCCAGTAGTATCGGGACAGGGCAGGGAGATACGCAGTATTTT. Translation: CASSIGTGQGDTQYF. The chain uses TRBV19 and TRBJ2-3; 9 bases align to TRBD1. Losses at the gene ends were 3 bases for V and 5 bases for J; bases not matched to a gene: 6. Germline assignment: CDR1 LNHDA and CDR2 SQIVND (reference sequence). The CDR3 extends over 15 amino acids.

V usage is TRBV2 and J usage is TRBJ2-7; 13 bases are shared with TRBD2. Germline values: CDR1 SNHLY, CDR2 FYNNEI. V was pared by 6 bases and J by 5 bases, with 10 bases of the junction left unmatched. The CDR3 has 16 amino acids. This chain's CDR3 is CASRERTSGSSDEQYF. Written as DNA, the CDR3 is TGTGCCAGCAGGGAACGGACTAGCGGGAGTAGCGACGAGCAGTACTTC.

V usage is TRBV5-1 and J usage is TRBJ2-7, with D possibly matching TRBD2 (5 bases). Germline-derived CDR1 and CDR2 are SGHRS and YFSETQ. The CDR3 length is 13 residues. V was cut by 0 bases and J by 6 bases, with 10 bases left in between. CDR3 sequence: CASSLVTGSEQYF. In DNA, the CDR3 is TGCGCCAGCAGCTTGGTTACGGGGTCCGAGCAGTACTTC.

The V call is TRBV19, the J call TRBJ2-2, with 13 bases matching TRBD2. Germline CDR1 reads LNHDA; CDR2 reads SQIVND (reference sequence). V dropped 6 bases and J dropped 4; count of bases not matched to a gene: 5. The CDR3 length is 16 residues. The DNA of the CDR3 is TGTGCCAGTAGGGTGACTAGCGGGAGGTCCACCGGGGAGCTGTTTTTT. This encodes CASRVTSGRSTGELFF.

This clone occurred a few times. This sequence joins TRBV6-5 and TRBJ2-3, with D possibly being TRBD2 (5 bases). Trimming took 8 bases from V and 0 from J, leaving 9 bases between them. CDR1 is MNHEY, CDR2 SVGAGI, per germline. The CDR3 totals 13 residues. CDR3 sequence (DNA): TGTGCCAGCGGGAGATCTAGCACAGATACGCAGTATTTT. Translation gives CASGRSSTDTQYF.

The chain uses TRBV11-2 and TRBJ1-1, with D possibly TRBD1 on 5 matching bases. This CDR3 region has 14 residues. The germline V gene encodes CDR1 SGHAT and CDR2 FQNNGV. The V and J ends lost 6 bases and 0 bases respectively, with 11 bases between them. Written as DNA, the CDR3 is TGTGCCAGCAGTACAGGACACCTGAACACTGAAGCTTTCTTT. It encodes CASSTGHLNTEAFF.

The chain has TRBV28 and TRBJ1-2; D is uncertain. Germline lookup yields CDR1 MDHEN and CDR2 SYDVKM. The V gene lost 6 bases and the J gene lost 8 bases, with 13 bases spanning the gap. This CDR3 contains 12 residues. CDR3 sequence (DNA): TGTGCCAGCAGCTTTGCTTCAGTCGGCTACACCTTC. This codes for CASSFASVGYTF.

J is TRBJ1-2 and V is TRBV6-5; D ambiguous. V lost 0 bases and J lost 5, with 13 bases in between. Germline V gene lookup returns CDR1 MNHEY and CDR2 SVGAGI. This CDR3 spans 15 amino acids. CDR3 region: CASSYSTRQWYGYTF. CDR3 coding DNA: TGTGCCAGCAGTTACTCGACGCGGCAGTGGTATGGCTACACCTTC.

The chain carries TRBV5-5 and TRBJ1-2; 7 bases agree with TRBD1. V was clipped by 4 bases and J by 8 bases; unmatched bases: 11. In germline, CDR1 is SGHKS, CDR2 YYEKEE (reference sequence). This CDR3 has 14 amino acids. The CDR3 here is CASSTSGTEDGYTF. Written as DNA, the CDR3 is TGTGCCAGCAGCACCTCCGGGACAGAAGACGGCTACACCTTC.

This sequence joins TRBV11-3 and TRBJ2-1; no clear D gene. In germline, CDR1 is SGHNT, CDR2 YENEEA. V gave up 2 bases and J gave up 5 bases, with 7 bases separating them. The CDR3 length is 13 residues. The DNA of the CDR3 is TGTGCCAGCAGCTTATATTCCGACAATGAGCAGTTCTTC. It is translated as CASSLYSDNEQFF.